This entry concerns a single TCR beta chain. Its target is unknown. The 5'RACE template-switching step produced TCR cDNA and added a universal primer site and UMIs. TCRdb reprocessed the 5' RACE reads via MiXCR and lists one record per CDR3 protein. Seen here are 500,000 to 650,000 distinct CDR3 sequences, 9% to 15% observed once, and the top ten hold 14% to 15%. The entry originates in a study of T cells after yellow fever vaccination. About the study: Preparation of the low-cell-number fractions used SMART-Seq v4 Ultra Low Input. General study results and limits: Most primary-vaccination clones recurred post-booster (around 95% CD4, around 90% CD8). Though weaker, the secondary response peaked faster, on day 5 versus 15.

This CDR3 spans 17 amino acids. The germline gives CDR1 SEHNR, CDR2 FQNEAQ (reference sequence). Trimming left V 4 bases short and J 5 bases short, with 24 bases between. The rearrangement links TRBV7-9 to TRBJ2-7, with D possibly matching TRBD1 (6 bases). This clonotype was obtained from a man aged 30-40 years who received the YFV17D yellow fever vaccine. Here the sequenced sample was PBMCs, taken on the day of the yellow fever booster vaccination. CDR3: CASSSFRAGTPRDEQYF. The CDR3 DNA reads as TGTGCCAGCAGCTCGTTTAGGGCCGGGACACCTAGGGACGAGCAGTACTTC.